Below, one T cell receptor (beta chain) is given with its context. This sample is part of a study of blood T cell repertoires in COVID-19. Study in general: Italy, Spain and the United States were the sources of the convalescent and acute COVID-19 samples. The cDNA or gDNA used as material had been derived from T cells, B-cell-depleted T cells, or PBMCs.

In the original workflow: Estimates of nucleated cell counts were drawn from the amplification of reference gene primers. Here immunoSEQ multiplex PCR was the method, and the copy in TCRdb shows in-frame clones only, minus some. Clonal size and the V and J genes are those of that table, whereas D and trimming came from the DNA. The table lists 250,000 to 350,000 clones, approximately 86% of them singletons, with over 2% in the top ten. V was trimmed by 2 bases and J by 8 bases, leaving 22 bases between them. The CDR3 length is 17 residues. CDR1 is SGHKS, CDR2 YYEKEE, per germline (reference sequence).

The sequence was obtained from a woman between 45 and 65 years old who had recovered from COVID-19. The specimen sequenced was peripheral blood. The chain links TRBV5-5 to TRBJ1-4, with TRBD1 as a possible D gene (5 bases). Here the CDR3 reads CASSFTGGTGRGEKLFF. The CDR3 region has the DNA TGTGCCAGCAGCTTCACCGGGGGTACGGGCCGAGGGGAAAAACTGTTTTTT.